This entry concerns a single TCR beta chain. This sample is part of a study of PD-L1 blockade in urothelial cancer. The CDR3 loop spans 14 amino acids. Germline V gene data show CDR1 as SGHAT and CDR2 as FQNNGV. With V trimmed by 5 bases and J by 5 bases, 5 bases remained unmatched. The method was immunoSEQ multiplex PCR; TCRdb's version includes in-frame clones alone and lacks a portion of them. In the table there are around 69,000 clones, less than 95% of which are singletons. Specified time point: peripheral blood 6 weeks after treatment start. Sequences were derived from PBMCs, sampled around atezolizumab (anti-PD-L1) treatment. The chain is built from TRBV11-2 and TRBJ1-1; 10 nucleotides agree with TRBD1. This TCR was sampled from a woman of 80 years or more with urothelial cancer. This CDR3 reads CASSLDRGSTEAFF. The CDR3 region has the DNA TGTGCCAGCAGCCTGGACAGGGGGAGTACTGAAGCTTTCTTT.